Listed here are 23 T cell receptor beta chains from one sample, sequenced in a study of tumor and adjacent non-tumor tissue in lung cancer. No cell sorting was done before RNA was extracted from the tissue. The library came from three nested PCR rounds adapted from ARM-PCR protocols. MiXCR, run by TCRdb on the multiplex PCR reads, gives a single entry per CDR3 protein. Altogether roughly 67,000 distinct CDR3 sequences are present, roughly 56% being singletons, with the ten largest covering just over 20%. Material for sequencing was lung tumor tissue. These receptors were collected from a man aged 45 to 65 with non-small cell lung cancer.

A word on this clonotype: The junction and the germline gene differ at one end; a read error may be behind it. The CDR3 DNA sequence: TGCGCCAGCAGTGTCCAGGGTGGGGACTATGGCTGCACCTTC. Amino acid sequence: CASSVQGGDYGCTF. This chain links TRBV4-1 with TRBJ1-2; TRBD1 might be the D (5 bases). The CDR3 consists of 14 residues. Germline values: CDR1 MGHRA, CDR2 YSYEKL.

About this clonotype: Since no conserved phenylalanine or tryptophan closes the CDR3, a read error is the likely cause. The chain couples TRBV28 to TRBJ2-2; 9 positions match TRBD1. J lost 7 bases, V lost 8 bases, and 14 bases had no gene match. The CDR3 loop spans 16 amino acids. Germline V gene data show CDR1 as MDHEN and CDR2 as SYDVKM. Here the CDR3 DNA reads TGTGCCAGCGCTAAGACAGGGGGAAATAGCATCGGGGAGCTGTTTTTA. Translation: CASAKTGGNSIGELFL.

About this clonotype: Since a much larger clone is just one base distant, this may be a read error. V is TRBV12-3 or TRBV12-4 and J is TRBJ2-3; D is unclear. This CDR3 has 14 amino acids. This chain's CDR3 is CASSLVQSTDMQYF. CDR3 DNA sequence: TGTGCCAGCAGTTTGGTGCAGAGCACAGATATGCAGTATTTT.

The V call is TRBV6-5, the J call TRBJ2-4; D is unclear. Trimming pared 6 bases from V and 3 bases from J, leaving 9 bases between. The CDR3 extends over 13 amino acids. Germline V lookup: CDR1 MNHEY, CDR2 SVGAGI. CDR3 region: CASRTWGKNIQYF. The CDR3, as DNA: TGTGCCAGCAGGACATGGGGCAAAAACATTCAGTACTTC.

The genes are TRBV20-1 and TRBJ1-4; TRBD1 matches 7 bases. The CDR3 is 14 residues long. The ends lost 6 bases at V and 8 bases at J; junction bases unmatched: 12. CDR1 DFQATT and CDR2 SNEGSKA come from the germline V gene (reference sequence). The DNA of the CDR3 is TGCAGTGCAGGGGACCGGGACAGTCACGAAAAACTGTTTTTT. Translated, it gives CSAGDRDSHEKLFF.

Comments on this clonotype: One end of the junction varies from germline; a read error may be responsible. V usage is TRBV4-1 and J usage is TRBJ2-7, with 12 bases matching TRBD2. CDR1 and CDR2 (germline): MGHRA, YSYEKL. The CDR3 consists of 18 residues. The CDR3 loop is CSSSQVRLTSGRNYEQYF. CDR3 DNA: TGCTCCAGCAGCCAAGTTCGGCTAACTAGCGGGAGGAACTACGAGCAGTACTTC.

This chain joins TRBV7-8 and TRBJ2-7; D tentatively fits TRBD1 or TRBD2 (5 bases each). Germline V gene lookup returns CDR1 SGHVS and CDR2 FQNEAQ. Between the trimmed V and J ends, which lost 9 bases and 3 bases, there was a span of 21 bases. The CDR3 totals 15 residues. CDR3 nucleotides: TGTGCCAGTTGCTTATCGGACGGGACCTTCTACGAGCAGTACTTC. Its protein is CASCLSDGTFYEQYF.

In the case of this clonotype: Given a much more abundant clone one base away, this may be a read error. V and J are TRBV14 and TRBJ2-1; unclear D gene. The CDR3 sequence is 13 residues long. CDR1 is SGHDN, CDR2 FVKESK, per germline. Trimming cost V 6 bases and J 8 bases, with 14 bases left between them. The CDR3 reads CASSNHLSHEQFF. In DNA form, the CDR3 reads TGTGCCAGCAGTAACCACCTGTCCCATGAGCAGTTCTTC.

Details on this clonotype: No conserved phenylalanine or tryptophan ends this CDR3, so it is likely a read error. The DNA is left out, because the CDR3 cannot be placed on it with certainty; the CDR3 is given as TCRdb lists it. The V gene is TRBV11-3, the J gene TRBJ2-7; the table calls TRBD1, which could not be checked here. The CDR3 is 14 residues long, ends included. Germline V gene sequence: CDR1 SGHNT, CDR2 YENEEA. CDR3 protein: CASSLEVCGTKKYL.

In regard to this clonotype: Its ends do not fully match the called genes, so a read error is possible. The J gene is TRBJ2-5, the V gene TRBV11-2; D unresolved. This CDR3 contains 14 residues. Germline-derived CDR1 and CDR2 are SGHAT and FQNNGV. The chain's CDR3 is CARSPGWAFETQYF. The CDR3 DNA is TGTGCCAGGAGCCCCGGGTGGGCCTTCGAGACTCAGTACTTC.

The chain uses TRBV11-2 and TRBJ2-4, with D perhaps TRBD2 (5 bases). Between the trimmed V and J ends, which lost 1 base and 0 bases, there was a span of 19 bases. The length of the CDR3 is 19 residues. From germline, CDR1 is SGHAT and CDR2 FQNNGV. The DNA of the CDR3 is TGTGCCAGCAGCTTAGTGCCGGGGATATACTCAATAGCCAAAAACATTCAGTACTTC. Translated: CASSLVPGIYSIAKNIQYF.

CDR3 DNA sequence: TGTGCCAGTAGCGAAGACTGCGCAGGCAACAATCAGCCCCAGCATTTT. This encodes CASSEDCAGNNQPQHF. This chain uses TRBV6-1 with TRBJ1-5; D unresolved. Trimming shortened V by 9 bases and J by 3 bases, and 21 bases separated the two germline ends. Germline values: CDR1 MNHNS, CDR2 SASEGT. This CDR3 is built from 16 residues.

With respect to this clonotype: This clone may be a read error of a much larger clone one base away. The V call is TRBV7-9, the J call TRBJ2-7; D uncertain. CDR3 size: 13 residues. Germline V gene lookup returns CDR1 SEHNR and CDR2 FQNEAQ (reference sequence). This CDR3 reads CASSLVNSYKQYF. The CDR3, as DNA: TGTGCCAGCAGCTTAGTTAACTCCTACAAGCAGTACTTC.

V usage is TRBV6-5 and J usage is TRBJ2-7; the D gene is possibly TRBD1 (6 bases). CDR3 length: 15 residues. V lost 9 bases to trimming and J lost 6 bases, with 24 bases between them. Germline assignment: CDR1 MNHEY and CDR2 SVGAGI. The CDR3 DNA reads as TGTGCCAGGTCTGATGGGGGCGCAGGGTGGTTCGAGCAGTACTTC. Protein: CARSDGGAGWFEQYF.

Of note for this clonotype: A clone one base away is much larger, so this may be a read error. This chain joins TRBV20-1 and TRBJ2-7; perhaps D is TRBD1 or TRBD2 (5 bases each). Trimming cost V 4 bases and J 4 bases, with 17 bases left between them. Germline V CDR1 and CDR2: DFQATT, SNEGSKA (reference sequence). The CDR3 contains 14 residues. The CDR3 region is CSANPGRGGYEQYF. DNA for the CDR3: TGCAGTGCTAATCCGGGACGGGGTGGGTACGAGCAGTACTTC.

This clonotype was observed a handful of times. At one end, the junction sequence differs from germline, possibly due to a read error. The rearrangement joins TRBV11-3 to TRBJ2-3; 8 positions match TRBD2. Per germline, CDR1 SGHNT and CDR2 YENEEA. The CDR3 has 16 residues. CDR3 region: CASSLGTSGRDDTHYF. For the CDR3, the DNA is TGTGCCAGTAGCTTAGGGACCAGCGGGAGAGACGATACGCACTATTTT.

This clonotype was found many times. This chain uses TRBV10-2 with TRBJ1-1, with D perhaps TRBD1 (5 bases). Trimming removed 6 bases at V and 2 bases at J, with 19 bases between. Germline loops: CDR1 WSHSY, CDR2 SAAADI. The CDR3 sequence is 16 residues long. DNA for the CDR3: TGCGCCAGCAGCCGAGGGTCCAGCGGGGGAAACACTGAAGCTTTCTTT. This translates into CASSRGSSGGNTEAFF.

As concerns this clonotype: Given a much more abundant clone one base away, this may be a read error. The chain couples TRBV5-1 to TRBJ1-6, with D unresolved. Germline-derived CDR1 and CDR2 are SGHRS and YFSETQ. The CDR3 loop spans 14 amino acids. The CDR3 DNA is TGCGCCAGCAGCTTGTTCACGGATAATTCACCCTTCCACTTT. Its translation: CASSLFTDNSPFHF. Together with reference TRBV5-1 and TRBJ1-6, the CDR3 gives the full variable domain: KAGVTQTPRYLIKTRGQQVTLSCSPISGHRSVSWYQQTPGQGLQFLFEYFSETQRNKGNFPGRFSGRQFSNSRSEMNVSTLELGDSALYLCASSLFTDNSPFHFGNGTRLTVT.

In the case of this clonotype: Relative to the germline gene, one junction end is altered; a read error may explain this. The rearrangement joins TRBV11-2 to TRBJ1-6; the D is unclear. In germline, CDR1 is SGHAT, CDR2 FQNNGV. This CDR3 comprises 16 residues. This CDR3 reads CASSFSGCNYNSPLHF. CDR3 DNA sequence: TGTGCCAGCAGCTTCTCGGGATGCAACTATAACTCACCCCTCCACTTT. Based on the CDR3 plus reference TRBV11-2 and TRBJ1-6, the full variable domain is EAGVAQSPRYKIIEKRQSVAFWCNPISGHATLYWYQQILGQGPKLLIQFQNNGVVDDSQLPKDRFSAERLKGVDSTLKIQPAKLEDSAVYLCASSFSGCNYNSPLHFGNGTRLTVT.

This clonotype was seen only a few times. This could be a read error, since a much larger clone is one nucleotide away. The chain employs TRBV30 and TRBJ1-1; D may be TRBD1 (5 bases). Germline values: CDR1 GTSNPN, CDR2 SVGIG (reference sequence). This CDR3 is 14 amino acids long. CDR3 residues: CVWSVGGVNTEAFF. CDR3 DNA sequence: TGTGTCTGGAGTGTAGGAGGGGTGAACACTGAAGCTTTCTTT. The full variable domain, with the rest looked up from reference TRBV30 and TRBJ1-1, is SQTIHQWPATLVQPVGSPLSLECTVEGTSNPNLYWYRQAAGRGLQLLFYSVGIGQISSEVPQNLSASRPQDRQFILSSKKLLLSDSGFYLCVWSVGGVNTEAFFGQGTRLTVV.

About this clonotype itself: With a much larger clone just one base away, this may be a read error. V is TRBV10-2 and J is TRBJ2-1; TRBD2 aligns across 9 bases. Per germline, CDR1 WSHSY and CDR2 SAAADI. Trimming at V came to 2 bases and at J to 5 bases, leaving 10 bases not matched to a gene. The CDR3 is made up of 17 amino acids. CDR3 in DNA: TGCGCCAGCAGTGAGCGCGGAGCGGGAGGACAACACAATGAGCAGTTCTTC. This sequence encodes CASSERGAGGQHNEQFF.

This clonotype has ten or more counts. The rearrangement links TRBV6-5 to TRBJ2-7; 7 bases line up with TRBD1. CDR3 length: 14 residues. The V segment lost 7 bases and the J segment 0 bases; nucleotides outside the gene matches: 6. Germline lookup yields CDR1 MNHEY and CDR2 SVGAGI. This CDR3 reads CASTPDRSSYEQYF. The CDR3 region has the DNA TGTGCCAGCACTCCGGACAGGAGCTCCTACGAGCAGTACTTC.

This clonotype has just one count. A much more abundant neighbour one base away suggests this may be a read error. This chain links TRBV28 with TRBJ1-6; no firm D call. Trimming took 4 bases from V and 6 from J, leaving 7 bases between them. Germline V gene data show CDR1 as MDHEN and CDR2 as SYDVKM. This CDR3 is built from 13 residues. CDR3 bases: TGTGCCAGCAGTTGGAGCAGTAATTCACCCCTCCACTTT. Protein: CASSWSSNSPLHF. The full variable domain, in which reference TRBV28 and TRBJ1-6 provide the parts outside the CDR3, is DVKVTQSSRYLVKRTGEKVFLECVQDMDHENMFWYRQDPGLGLRLIYFSYDVKMKEKGDIPEGYSVSREKKERFSLILESASTNQTSMYLCASSWSSNSPLHFGNGTRLTVT.